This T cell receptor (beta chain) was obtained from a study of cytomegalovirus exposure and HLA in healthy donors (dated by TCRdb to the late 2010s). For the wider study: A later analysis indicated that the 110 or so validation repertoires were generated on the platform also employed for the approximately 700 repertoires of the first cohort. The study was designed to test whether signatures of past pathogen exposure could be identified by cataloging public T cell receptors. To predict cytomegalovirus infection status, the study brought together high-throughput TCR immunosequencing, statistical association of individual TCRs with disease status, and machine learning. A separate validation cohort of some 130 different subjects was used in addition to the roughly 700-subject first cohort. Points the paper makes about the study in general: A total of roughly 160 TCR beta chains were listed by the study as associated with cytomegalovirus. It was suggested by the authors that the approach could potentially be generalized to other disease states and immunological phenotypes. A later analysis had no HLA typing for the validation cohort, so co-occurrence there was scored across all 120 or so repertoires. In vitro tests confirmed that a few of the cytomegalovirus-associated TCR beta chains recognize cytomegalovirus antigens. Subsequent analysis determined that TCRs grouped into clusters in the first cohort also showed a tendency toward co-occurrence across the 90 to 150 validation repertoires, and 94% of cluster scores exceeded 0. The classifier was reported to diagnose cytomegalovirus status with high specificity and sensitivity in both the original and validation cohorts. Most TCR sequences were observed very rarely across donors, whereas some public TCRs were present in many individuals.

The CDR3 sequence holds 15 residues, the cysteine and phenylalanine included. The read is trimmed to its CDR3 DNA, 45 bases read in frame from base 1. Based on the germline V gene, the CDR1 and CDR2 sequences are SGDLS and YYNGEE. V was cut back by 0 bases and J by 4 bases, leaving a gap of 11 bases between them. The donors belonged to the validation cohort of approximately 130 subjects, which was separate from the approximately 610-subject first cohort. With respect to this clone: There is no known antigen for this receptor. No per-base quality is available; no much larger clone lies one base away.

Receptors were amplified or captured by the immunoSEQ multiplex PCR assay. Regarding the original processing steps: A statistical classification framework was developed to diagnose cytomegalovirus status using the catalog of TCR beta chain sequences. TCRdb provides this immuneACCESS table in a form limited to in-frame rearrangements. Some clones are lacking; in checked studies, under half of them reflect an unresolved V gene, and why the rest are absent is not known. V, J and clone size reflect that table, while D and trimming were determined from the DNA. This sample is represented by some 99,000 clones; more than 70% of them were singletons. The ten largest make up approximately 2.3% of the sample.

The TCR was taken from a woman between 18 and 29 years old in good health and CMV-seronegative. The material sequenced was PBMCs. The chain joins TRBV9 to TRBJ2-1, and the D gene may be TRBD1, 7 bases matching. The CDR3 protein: CASSVAGDSYNEQFF. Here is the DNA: TGTGCCAGCAGCGTAGCGGGGGACAGTTACAATGAGCAGTTCTTC.